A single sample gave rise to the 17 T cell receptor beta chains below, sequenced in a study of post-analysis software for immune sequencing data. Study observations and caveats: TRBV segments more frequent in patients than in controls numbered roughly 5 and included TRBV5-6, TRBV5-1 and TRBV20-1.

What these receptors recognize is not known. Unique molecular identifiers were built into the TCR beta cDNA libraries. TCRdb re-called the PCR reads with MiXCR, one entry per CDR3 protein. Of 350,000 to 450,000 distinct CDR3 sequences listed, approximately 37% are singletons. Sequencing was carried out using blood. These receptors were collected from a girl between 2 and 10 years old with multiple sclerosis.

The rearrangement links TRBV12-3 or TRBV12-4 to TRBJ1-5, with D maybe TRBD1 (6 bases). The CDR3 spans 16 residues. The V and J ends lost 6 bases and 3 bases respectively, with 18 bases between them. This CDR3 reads CASSRGARGYNQPQHF. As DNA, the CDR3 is TGTGCCAGCAGCCGGGGGGCCCGGGGTTACAATCAGCCCCAGCATTTT.

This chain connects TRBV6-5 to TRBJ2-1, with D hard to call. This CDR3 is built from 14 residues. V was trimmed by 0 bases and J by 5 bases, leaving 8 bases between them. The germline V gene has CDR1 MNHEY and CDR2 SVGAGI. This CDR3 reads CASSYSPDHNEQFF. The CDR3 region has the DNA TGTGCCAGCAGTTACTCCCCGGATCACAATGAGCAGTTCTTC.

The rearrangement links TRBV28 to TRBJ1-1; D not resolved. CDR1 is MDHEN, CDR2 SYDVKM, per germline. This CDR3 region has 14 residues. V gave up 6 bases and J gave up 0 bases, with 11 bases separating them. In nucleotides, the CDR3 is TGTGCCAGCAGACCGGGATACATGAACACTGAAGCTTTCTTT. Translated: CASRPGYMNTEAFF.

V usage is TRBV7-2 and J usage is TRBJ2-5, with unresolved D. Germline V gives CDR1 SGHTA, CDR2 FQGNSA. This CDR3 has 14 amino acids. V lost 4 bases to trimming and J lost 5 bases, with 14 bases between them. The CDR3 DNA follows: TGTGCCAGCAGCTCCCGAGGAGTGGGGGAGACCCAGTACTTC. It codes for CASSSRGVGETQYF.

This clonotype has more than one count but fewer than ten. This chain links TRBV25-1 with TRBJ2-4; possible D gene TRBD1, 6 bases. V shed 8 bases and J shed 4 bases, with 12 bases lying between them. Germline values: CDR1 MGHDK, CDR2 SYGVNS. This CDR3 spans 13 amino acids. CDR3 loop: CASSQGMKNIQYF. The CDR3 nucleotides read TGTGCCAGCTCTCAGGGGATGAAAAACATTCAGTACTTC.

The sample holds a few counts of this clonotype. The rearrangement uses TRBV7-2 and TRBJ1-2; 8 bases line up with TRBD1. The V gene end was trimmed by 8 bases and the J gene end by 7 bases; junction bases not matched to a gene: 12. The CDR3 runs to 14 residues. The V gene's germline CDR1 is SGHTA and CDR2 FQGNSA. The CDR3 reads CASEPGQASGGYTF. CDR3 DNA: TGTGCCAGCGAGCCGGGACAGGCCTCCGGTGGCTACACCTTC.

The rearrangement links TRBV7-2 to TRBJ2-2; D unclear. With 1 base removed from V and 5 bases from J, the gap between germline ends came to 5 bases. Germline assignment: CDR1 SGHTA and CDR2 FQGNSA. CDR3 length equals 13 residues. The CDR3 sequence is CASSLVRTGELFF. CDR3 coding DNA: TGTGCCAGCAGCTTAGTACGTACCGGGGAGCTGTTTTTT.

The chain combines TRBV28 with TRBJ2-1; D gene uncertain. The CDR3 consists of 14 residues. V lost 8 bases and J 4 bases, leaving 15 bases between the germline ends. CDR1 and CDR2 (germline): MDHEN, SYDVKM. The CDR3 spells CASYRAGVYNEQFF. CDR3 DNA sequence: TGTGCCAGCTATAGGGCCGGCGTGTACAATGAGCAGTTCTTC. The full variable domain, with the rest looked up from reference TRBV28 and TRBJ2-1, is DVKVTQSSRYLVKRTGEKVFLECVQDMDHENMFWYRQDPGLGLRLIYFSYDVKMKEKGDIPEGYSVSREKKERFSLILESASTNQTSMYLCASYRAGVYNEQFFGPGTRLTVL.

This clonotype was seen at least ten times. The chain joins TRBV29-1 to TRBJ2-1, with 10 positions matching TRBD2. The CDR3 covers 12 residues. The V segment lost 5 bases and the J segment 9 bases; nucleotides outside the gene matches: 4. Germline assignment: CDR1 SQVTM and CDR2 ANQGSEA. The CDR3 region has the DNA TGCAGCGTTCAGGGACTAGCGATTGAGCAGTTCTTC. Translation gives CSVQGLAIEQFF.

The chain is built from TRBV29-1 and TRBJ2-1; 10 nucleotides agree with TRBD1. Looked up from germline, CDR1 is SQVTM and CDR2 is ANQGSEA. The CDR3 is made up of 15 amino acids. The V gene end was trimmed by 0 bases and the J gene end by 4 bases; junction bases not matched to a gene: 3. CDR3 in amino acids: CSVEDGTGAYNEQFF. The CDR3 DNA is TGCAGCGTTGAAGATGGGACAGGGGCTTACAATGAGCAGTTCTTC.

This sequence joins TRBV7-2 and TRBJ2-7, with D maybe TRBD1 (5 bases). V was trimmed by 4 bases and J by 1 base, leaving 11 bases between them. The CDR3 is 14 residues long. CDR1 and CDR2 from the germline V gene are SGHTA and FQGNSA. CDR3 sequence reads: CASSSLTASYEQYF. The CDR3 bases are TGTGCCAGCAGCTCATTGACAGCGTCCTACGAGCAGTACTTC. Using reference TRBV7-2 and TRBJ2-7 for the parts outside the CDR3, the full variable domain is GAGVSQSPSNKVTEKGKDVELRCDPISGHTALYWYRQSLGQGLEFLIYFQGNSAPDKSGLPSDRFSAERTGGSVSTLTIQRTQQEDSAVYLCASSSLTASYEQYFGPGTRLTVT.

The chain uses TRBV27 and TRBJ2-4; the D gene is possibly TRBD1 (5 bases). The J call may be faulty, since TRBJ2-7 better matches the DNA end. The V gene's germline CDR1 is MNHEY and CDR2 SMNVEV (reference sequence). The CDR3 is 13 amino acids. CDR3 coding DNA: TGTGCCAGCAGTTTATCGGGGCAAAACGAGCAGTACTTC. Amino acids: CASSLSGQNEQYF.

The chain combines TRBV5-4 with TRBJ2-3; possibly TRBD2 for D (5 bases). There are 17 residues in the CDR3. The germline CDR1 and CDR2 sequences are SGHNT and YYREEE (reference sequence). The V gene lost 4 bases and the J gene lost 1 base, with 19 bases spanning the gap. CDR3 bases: TGTGCCAGCAGCCTACGGTACGGTTTCGGGGGCACAGATACGCAGTATTTT. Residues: CASSLRYGFGGTDTQYF.

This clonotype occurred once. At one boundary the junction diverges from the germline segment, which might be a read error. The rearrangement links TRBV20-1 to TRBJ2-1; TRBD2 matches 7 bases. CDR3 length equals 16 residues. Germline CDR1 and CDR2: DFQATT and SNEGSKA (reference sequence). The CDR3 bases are TGCAGTGCTTCCTCGGCGGGAGTCCACTCCTACAATGAGCAGTTCTTT. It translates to CSASSAGVHSYNEQFF.

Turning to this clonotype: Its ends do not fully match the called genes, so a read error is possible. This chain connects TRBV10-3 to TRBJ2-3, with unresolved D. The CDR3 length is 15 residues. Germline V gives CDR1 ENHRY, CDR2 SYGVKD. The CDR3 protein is CATSEVGYDTDTQYF. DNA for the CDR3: TGTGCCACCAGTGAGGTTGGCTACGACACAGATACGCAGTATTTT.

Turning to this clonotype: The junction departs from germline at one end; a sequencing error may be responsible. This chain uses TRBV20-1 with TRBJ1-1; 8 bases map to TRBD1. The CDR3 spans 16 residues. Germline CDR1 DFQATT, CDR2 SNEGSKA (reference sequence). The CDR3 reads CSARDFLGKQGAEAFF. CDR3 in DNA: TGCAGTGCCAGAGATTTTCTGGGGAAGCAGGGGGCTGAGGCTTTCTTT.

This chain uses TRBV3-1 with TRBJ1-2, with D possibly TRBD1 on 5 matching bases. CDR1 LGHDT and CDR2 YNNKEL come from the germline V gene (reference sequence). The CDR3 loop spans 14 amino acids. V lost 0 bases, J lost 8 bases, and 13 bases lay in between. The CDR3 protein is CASSQDRQGRGYTF. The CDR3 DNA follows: TGTGCCAGCAGCCAAGATCGGCAGGGCCGGGGCTACACCTTC.